The T cell receptor (beta chain) described here comes from a study of blood T cell repertoires in COVID-19. The CDR3 runs to 15 residues. The germline gives CDR1 LGHDT, CDR2 YNNKEL (reference sequence). V was pared by 0 bases and J by 5 bases, with 12 bases between. Generated by immunoSEQ multiplex PCR, the TCRdb table keeps only in-frame clones and is missing some. The repertoire includes about 410,000 clones, about nine tenths of them detected once, and approximately 1.5% sits in the top ten. This receptor was identified in a woman between 25 and 40 years old with active or convalescent COVID-19. Material for sequencing was peripheral blood. This rearrangement joins TRBV3-1 (or the pseudogene TRBV3-2) to TRBJ2-3, with a possible D match to TRBD2 (5 bases). CDR3 loop: CASSQDTSWGDTQYF. CDR3 DNA: TGTGCCAGCAGCCAAGATACTAGTTGGGGAGATACGCAGTATTTT.